Shown below are 10 T cell receptor beta chains from a single sample sequenced in a study of T cells after yellow fever vaccination. One entry per CDR3 protein results from TCRdb running MiXCR on the 5' RACE reads. This sample has 500,000 to 700,000 distinct CDR3 sequences, with about 19% found just once. The sample in question was PBMCs, obtained 15 days after the yellow fever booster vaccination. The receptor set was obtained from a man aged 25-45 years who received the YFV17D yellow fever vaccine.

The chain combines TRBV7-8 with TRBJ2-1, with a tentative D call TRBD2 (5 bases). The CDR3 length is 12 residues. V was clipped by 5 bases and J by 10 bases, with 12 bases between them. CDR1 is SGHVS and CDR2 is FQNEAQ in the germline V gene. The chain's CDR3 is CASSLDLAEQFF. DNA of the CDR3: TGTGCCAGCAGCCTCGACTTAGCGGAGCAGTTCTTC.

This chain connects TRBV20-1 to TRBJ2-1; perhaps TRBD2 as D (6 bases). This CDR3 contains 13 residues. In germline, CDR1 is DFQATT, CDR2 SNEGSKA (reference sequence). Between the trimmed V and J ends, which lost 3 bases and 4 bases, there was a span of 10 bases. The CDR3 nucleotides read TGCAGTGCTAGCGGGAGTGGTTACAATGAGCAGTTCTTC. This encodes CSASGSGYNEQFF.

A few counts support this clonotype. The chain uses TRBV7-2 and TRBJ2-2; D remains unclear. V lost 5 bases and J lost 7, with 17 bases in between. Per the germline V gene, CDR1 is SGHTA and CDR2 is FQGNSA. This CDR3 is built from 15 residues. The CDR3 loop reads CASSPLAGYLGELFF. The CDR3 DNA reads TGTGCCAGCAGCCCTTTGGCTGGGTACCTCGGGGAGCTGTTTTTT.

In this sample, this clonotype turned up a few times. V usage is TRBV12-3 or TRBV12-4 and J usage is TRBJ1-5; TRBD1 might be the D (6 bases). CDR3 length: 16 residues. Trimming removed 2 bases at V and 4 bases at J, with 15 bases between. As DNA, the CDR3 is TGTGCCAGCAGTTTAATTGCAGGGGTAGGAAATCAGCCCCAGCATTTT. It yields the protein CASSLIAGVGNQPQHF.

This clonotype was seen repeatedly, ten times or more. The genes are TRBV10-3 and TRBJ1-5; TRBD1 aligns across 11 bases. CDR3 size: 16 residues. Trimming cost V 10 bases and J 6 bases; bases outside gene matches: 14. Germline CDR1 reads ENHRY; CDR2 reads SYGVKD. The CDR3 sequence: CATDGGGQGAGQPQHF. In nucleotides, the CDR3 is TGTGCCACCGATGGCGGTGGACAGGGGGCAGGTCAGCCCCAGCATTTT.

V is TRBV10-2 and J is TRBJ2-3; D is undetermined. CDR3 length: 11 residues. Germline assignment: CDR1 WSHSY and CDR2 SAAADI. Trimming removed 7 bases at V and 5 bases at J, with 7 bases between. The CDR3 sequence is CASNPGDTQYF. The CDR3, as DNA: TGCGCCAGCAATCCGGGAGATACGCAGTATTTT.

This clonotype appeared a few times. The genes are TRBV5-5 and TRBJ2-7, with 7 bases matching TRBD2. Germline assignment: CDR1 SGHKS and CDR2 YYEKEE (reference sequence). The J segment lost 7 bases and the V segment lost 4 bases, leaving 5 bases of the junction unmatched. The CDR3 runs 12 residues. The CDR3 loop reads CASSLRTREQYF. The CDR3 DNA is TGTGCCAGCAGCCTACGGACTAGAGAGCAGTACTTC. The full variable domain, rest sourced from reference TRBV5-5 and TRBJ2-7, is DAGVTQSPTHLIKTRGQQVTLRCSPISGHKSVSWYQQVLGQGPQFIFQYYEKEERGRGNFPDRFSARQFPNYSSELNVNALLLGDSALYLCASSLRTREQYFGPGTRLTVT.

V is TRBV7-9 and J is TRBJ2-3; D is uncertain. Germline CDR1 is SEHNR and CDR2 is FQNEAQ (reference sequence). Deletions cut 4 bases from V and 4 bases from J, with 6 bases between. The CDR3 has 12 residues. The CDR3 coding sequence is TGTGCCAGCAGCTCCCCGGCAGATACGCAGTATTTT. Translated: CASSSPADTQYF.

The rearrangement joins TRBV28 to TRBJ2-4; D is undetermined. Germline values: CDR1 MDHEN, CDR2 SYDVKM. The CDR3 spans 15 residues. V was clipped by 2 bases and J by 0 bases, with 8 bases between them. CDR3 region: CASSLTGLAKNIQYF. The CDR3 DNA reads TGTGCCAGCAGTTTAACCGGCCTAGCCAAAAACATTCAGTACTTC.

This clonotype was observed a few times. The V call is TRBV6-5, the J call TRBJ2-2; D assignment may be TRBD1 or TRBD2 (5 bases each). Trimming pared 10 bases from V and 0 bases from J, leaving 15 bases between. Germline CDR1 reads MNHEY; CDR2 reads SVGAGI. The CDR3 spans 15 residues. Here the CDR3 reads CAIKAGTSNTGELFF. In DNA form, the CDR3 reads TGTGCCATTAAGGCCGGGACCTCGAACACCGGGGAGCTGTTTTTT.